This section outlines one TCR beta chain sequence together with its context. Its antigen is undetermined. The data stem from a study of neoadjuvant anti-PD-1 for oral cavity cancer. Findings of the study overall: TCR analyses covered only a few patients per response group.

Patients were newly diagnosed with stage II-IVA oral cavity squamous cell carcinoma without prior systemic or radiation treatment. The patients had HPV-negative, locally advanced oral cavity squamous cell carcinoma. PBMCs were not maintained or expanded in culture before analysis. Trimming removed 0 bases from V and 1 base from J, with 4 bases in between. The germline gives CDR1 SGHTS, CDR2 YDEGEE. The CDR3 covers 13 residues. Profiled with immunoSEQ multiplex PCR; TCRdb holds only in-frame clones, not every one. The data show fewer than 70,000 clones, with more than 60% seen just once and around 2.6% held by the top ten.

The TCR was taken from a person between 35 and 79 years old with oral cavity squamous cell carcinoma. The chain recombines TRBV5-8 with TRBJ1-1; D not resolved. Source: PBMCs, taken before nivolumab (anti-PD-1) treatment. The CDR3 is CASSLGSNTEAFF. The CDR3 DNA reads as TGTGCCAGCAGCTTGGGTTCGAACACTGAAGCTTTCTTT.